These T cell receptor beta chains were read from a single sample in a study of cytomegalovirus exposure and HLA in healthy donors. The data were produced by immunoSEQ multiplex PCR, yet TCRdb's version contains in-frame clones alone and is incomplete. The table lists approximately 180,000 clones, approximately 84% of them singletons. The sample comprised PBMCs. These receptors all come from a girl less than two years old in good health and CMV-seronegative. CDR3s include the opening cysteine and the closing phenylalanine or tryptophan. A D gene is named only where the DNA matches it firmly. Rows may omit the clone size; those that give it use once, few, many or a size class.

>.|.|TRBJ1-2|TRBV7-9
CASSLAHSSNYGYTF
TGTGCCAGCAGCTTAGCTCACTCATCTAACTATGGCTACACCTTC
>.|.|TRBJ1-4|TRBV4-3
CASSPLLGLQRNEKLFF
TGCGCCAGCAGCCCTTTATTGGGACTCCAGCGGAATGAAAAACTGTTTTTT
>.|TRBD1|TRBJ1-2|TRBV5-1
CASSLGDRTYGYTF
TGCGCCAGCAGCTTGGGGGACAGGACCTATGGCTACACCTTC
>.|TRBD1|TRBJ1-5|TRBV4-1
CASSQVRTGGFQPQHF
TGCGCCAGCAGCCAAGTTAGGACAGGGGGCTTTCAGCCCCAGCATTTT
>.|.|TRBJ2-5|TRBV2
CASSASRTYQETQYF
TGTGCCAGCAGTGCATCCAGAACATACCAAGAGACCCAGTACTTC
>.|TRBD2|TRBJ2-1|TRBV5-4
CASRPGTSPHNEQFF
TGTGCCAGCAGGCCCGGGACTAGCCCCCACAATGAGCAGTTCTTC
>.|.|TRBJ1-6|TRBV2
CASSDEGNSPLHF
TGTGCCAGCTCCGACGAGGGCAATTCACCCCTCCACTTT
>.|.|TRBJ2-7|TRBV12-5
CASAQGSYEQYF
TGTGCTAGTGCCCAGGGGTCCTACGAGCAGTACTTC
>.|TRBD1|TRBJ1-1|TRBV28
CASSQPQGMNTEAFF
TGTGCCAGCAGTCAGCCACAGGGGATGAACACTGAAGCTTTCTTT
>.|.|TRBJ2-1|TRBV19
CASRLGGAGAYNEQFF
TGTGCCAGTAGGCTGGGAGGGGCAGGGGCTTACAATGAGCAGTTCTTC
>.|.|TRBJ2-7|TRBV29-1
CSVVVLSEQYF
TGCAGCGTTGTGGTTTTGAGCGAGCAGTACTTC
>.|.|TRBJ2-5|TRBV7-8
CASSLNRDSEETQYF
TGTGCCAGCAGCTTAAACCGGGACTCAGAAGAGACCCAGTACTTC
>.|TRBD1|TRBJ1-3|TRBV19
CAKDRGPLAIYF
TGTGCCAAGGACAGGGGGCCGCTGGCCATATATTTT
>.|.|TRBJ1-5|TRBV4-3
CASSQDVGQPQHF
TGCGCCAGCAGCCAAGATGTCGGGCAGCCCCAGCATTTT
>.|.|TRBJ1-4|TRBV6-1
CASSVQNEKLFF
TGTGCCAGCAGTGTACAGAATGAAAAACTGTTTTTT
>.|TRBD1|TRBJ2-1|TRBV7-8
CASSLEGAGMVKQFF
TGTGCCAGCAGCTTAGAGGGGGCAGGGATGGTTAAGCAGTTCTTC
>.|TRBD1|TRBJ2-1|TRBV10-1
CASARDRAYEQFF
TGCGCCAGTGCCCGGGACAGGGCCTATGAGCAGTTCTTC
>.|TRBD2|TRBJ2-3|TRBV9
CASNRPSGRFGTDTQYF
TGTGCCAGCAATCGACCTAGCGGGAGGTTCGGGACAGATACGCAGTATTTT
>few|TRBD1|TRBJ2-2|TRBV11-2
CASGGQGGGELFF
TGTGCCAGCGGAGGACAGGGGGGCGGGGAGCTGTTTTTT
>.|TRBD1|TRBJ2-2|TRBV7-6
CASSLIGTGGVGELFF
TGTGCCAGCAGCCTCATCGGGACAGGGGGCGTCGGGGAGCTGTTTTTT
>.|.|TRBJ1-2|TRBV9
CASSVEGGYEYGYTF
TGTGCCAGCAGCGTAGAGGGAGGGTACGAGTATGGCTACACCTTC
>.|.|TRBJ2-1|TRBV9
CASSVAPAEASSYNEQFF
TGTGCCAGCAGCGTAGCCCCGGCGGAGGCAAGCTCCTACAATGAGCAGTTCTTC
>.|TRBD1|TRBJ2-6|TRBV15
CATSNPGTGALSGANVLTF
TGTGCCACCAGCAACCCCGGGACAGGGGCCCTCTCTGGGGCCAACGTCCTGACTTTC
>.|TRBD2|TRBJ2-1|TRBV10-3
CAISAAGEYNEQFF
TGTGCCATCAGTGCAGCGGGAGAATACAATGAGCAGTTCTTC
>.|TRBD2|TRBJ2-3|TRBV19
CASSGLAGVSDTQYF
TGTGCCAGTAGCGGACTAGCGGGGGTATCAGATACGCAGTATTTT
>.|TRBD1|TRBJ2-2|TRBV5-1
CASSLRDRNTGELFF
TGCGCCAGCAGCTTGCGGGACAGAAACACCGGGGAGCTGTTTTTT
>.|.|TRBJ2-7|TRBV6-9
CASSYMRCPPRTYEQYF
TGTGCCAGCAGTTACATGAGATGCCCCCCGAGGACTTACGAGCAGTACTTC
>few|TRBD2|TRBJ2-2|TRBV29-1
CSVEGAGGPNTGELFF
TGCAGCGTTGAAGGCGCGGGAGGGCCGAACACCGGGGAGCTGTTTTTT
>.|TRBD1|TRBJ2-7|TRBV11-2
CASSLIRGQGHYEQYF
TGTGCCAGCAGCTTAATAAGGGGACAGGGCCACTACGAGCAGTACTTC
>.|.|TRBJ2-3|TRBV6-1
CATGQGYHTDTQYF
TGTGCCACGGGTCAGGGATACCACACAGATACGCAGTATTTT
>.|.|TRBJ2-1|TRBV6-1
CASSEPGGGVGSYNEQFF
TGTGCCAGCAGTGAACCTGGAGGCGGGGTGGGCTCCTACAATGAGCAGTTCTTC
>.|.|TRBJ2-3|TRBV5-1
CASSLDGAASTDTQYF
TGCGCCAGCAGCTTGGATGGGGCGGCTAGCACAGATACGCAGTATTTT
>.|TRBD2|TRBJ2-3|TRBV5-1
CASSLFLAGGTIDTQYF
TGCGCCAGCAGCTTGTTTCTAGCGGGAGGGACTATAGATACGCAGTATTTT
>.|.|TRBJ1-1|TRBV30
CAGGGGSVSEAFF
TGTGCCGGAGGGGGGGGTAGTGTGTCTGAAGCTTTCTTT
>.|.|TRBJ1-3|TRBV4-1
CASSPGGYPIINSGNTIYF
TGCGCCAGCAGCCCGGGGGGGTATCCAATTATAAACTCTGGAAACACCATATATTTT
>.|TRBD2|TRBJ2-1|TRBV7-9
CASSLPGTSGSSYNEQFF
TGTGCCAGCAGCTTACCTGGGACTAGCGGGAGCAGCTACAATGAGCAGTTCTTC
>.|TRBD1|TRBJ2-1|TRBV19
CASSIQGDSYNEQFF
TGTGCCAGTAGTATACAGGGGGACTCCTACAATGAGCAGTTCTTC
>.|TRBD2|TRBJ2-7|TRBV29-1
CSVGLAGGTYEQYF
TGCAGCGTTGGACTAGCGGGAGGGACCTACGAGCAGTACTTC
>.|.|TRBJ2-1|TRBV29-1
CSVEGSRRLDNEQFF
TGCAGCGTTGAAGGTAGTCGTCGGTTGGACAATGAGCAGTTCTTC
>.|.|TRBJ1-2|TRBV9
CASSGSGYYGYTF
TGTGCCAGCAGCGGTTCAGGATACTATGGCTACACCTTC
>.|TRBD2|TRBJ2-1|TRBV5-4
CASSSTTSGVPYNEQFF
TGTGCCAGCAGCTCTACGACTAGCGGGGTTCCCTACAATGAGCAGTTCTTC
>.|TRBD1|TRBJ1-5|TRBV29-1
CSVATGAFNQPQHF
TGCAGCGTTGCCACAGGGGCTTTCAATCAGCCCCAGCATTTT
>.|TRBD2|TRBJ2-7|TRBV27
CASSSRWSGRSEQYF
TGTGCCAGCAGTTCCCGGTGGAGCGGGAGGAGCGAGCAGTACTTC
>.|TRBD1|TRBJ1-2|TRBV6-1
CASSGQQTGNYGYTF
TGTGCCAGCAGTGGGCAGCAGACAGGGAACTATGGCTACACCTTC
>.|.|TRBJ1-1|TRBV5-1
CASDLSGSTEAFF
TGCGCCAGCGATTTGTCGGGGAGCACTGAAGCTTTCTTT
>.|.|TRBJ1-1|TRBV20-1
CSARAGGGAFF
TGCAGTGCTAGAGCCGGCGGAGGGGCTTTCTTT
>.|.|TRBJ2-3|TRBV2
CASIQQVTDTQYF
TGTGCCAGCATTCAACAGGTAACAGATACGCAGTATTTT
>.|TRBD1|TRBJ2-5|TRBV9
CASSVRTGRQETQYF
TGTGCCAGCAGCGTTAGGACAGGGCGGCAAGAGACCCAGTACTTC
>.|.|TRBJ1-1|TRBV10-3
CAISEDRGSTEAFF
TGTGCCATCAGTGAGGATCGGGGTAGCACTGAAGCTTTCTTT
>.|TRBD2|TRBJ2-7|TRBV5-1
CASSQSGGSSYEQYF
TGCGCCAGCAGCCAGAGCGGGGGCTCCTCCTACGAGCAGTACTTC
>.|TRBD1|TRBJ2-5|TRBV29-1
CSVGGGGRQETQYF
TGCAGCGTTGGAGGGGGCGGGCGGCAAGAGACCCAGTACTTC
>.|.|TRBJ2-7|TRBV6-5
CASSKQGLYEQYF
TGTGCCAGCAGCAAACAGGGTCTCTACGAGCAGTACTTC
>.|TRBD1|TRBJ2-3|TRBV7-8
CASSYRGPGDTQYF
TGTGCCAGCAGCTACAGGGGGCCGGGAGATACGCAGTATTTT
>.|.|TRBJ1-2|TRBV30
CAWRGGTGVGYTF
TGTGCCTGGAGGGGGGGGACGGGGGTTGGCTACACCTTC
>.|.|TRBJ2-7|TRBV6-5
CASSYRGTPIYEQYF
TGTGCCAGCAGTTACCGGGGGACCCCGATCTACGAGCAGTACTTC
>.|.|TRBJ1-2|TRBV5-5
CASIGHSYGYTF
TGTGCCAGCATCGGACATTCCTATGGCTACACCTTC
>.|.|TRBJ1-5|TRBV29-1
CSVGGGENQPQHF
TGCAGCGTTGGAGGGGGAGAGAATCAGCCCCAGCATTTT
>.|.|TRBJ1-2|TRBV4-1
CASSQEARLMGYTF
TGCGCCAGCAGCCAAGAAGCCAGGCTGATGGGCTACACCTTC
>.|TRBD1|TRBJ2-5|TRBV27
CASSSPSTGGFETQYF
TGTGCCAGCAGCAGCCCGTCGACAGGGGGCTTCGAGACCCAGTACTTC
>.|TRBD2|TRBJ2-1|TRBV11-1
CASSTTLTGLAGDNEQFF
TGTGCCAGCAGCACCACACTGACGGGACTAGCGGGAGACAATGAGCAGTTCTTC